This T cell receptor (beta chain) appears in the sequencing data of a study of early T cells in non-severe SARS-CoV-2 infection. This clonotype was counted at least ten times. TCRdb independently ran MiXCR on the 5' RACE reads; one entry per CDR3 protein. Of tens of thousands of distinct CDR3 sequences listed, about 12% are singletons. CDR3 length equals 13 residues. Looked up from germline, CDR1 is LNHDA and CDR2 is SQIVND (reference sequence). V shed 11 bases and J shed 3 bases, with 14 bases lying between them. This rearrangement joins TRBV19 to TRBJ2-1, with D possibly being TRBD2 (6 bases). This TCR derives from an adult who was a healthcare worker with PCR-confirmed SARS-CoV-2 infection or an uninfected control (not recorded which). The sequenced material came from whole blood. The DNA for the CDR3 is TGTGCCTCTCAGGGCGGGAACTACAATGAGCAGTTCTTC. Translated, it gives CASQGGNYNEQFF.